The 16 T cell receptor beta chains in this list originate from one sample, sequenced in a study of CD8+ T cells in alopecia areata listed by TCRdb under 2018. Pooled mouse cutaneous lymph node cells were stained for CD4, CD8alpha, NKG2D, NKG2ACE and other markers and were then sorted on a BD Influx. The method was the immunoSEQ multiplex PCR assay. For TCR sequencing, RNA was extracted from every sample and reverse transcribed into cDNA to serve as template. Held by TCRdb, this immuneACCESS table contains in-frame sequences only and omits some clones. Under half of the omission traces to an unresolved V gene where checked; the cause of the rest is unknown. The table shows about 300,000 clones here, with no singletons. The ten largest make up 1.2% of the sample. Specimen: CD4+ T cells sorted from a lymph node. The receptors shown here come from a C3H/HeJ mouse with alopecia areata. Mice in this strain carry MHC haplotype H2-k.

This clone was observed a few times. The gene names given are mouse names. With the read ending 4 residues before the CDR3 end, the germline J gene is used to fill in that end. Other DNA variants within this sample encode the same CDR3. V is TRBV13-2 and J is TRBJ2-1; D is unclear. Germline-derived CDR1 and CDR2 are NNHNN and SYGAGS (reference sequence). The ends were cut back, 2 bases at V and 0 bases at J, with 3 bases in the middle. The CDR3 loop spans 13 amino acids. CDR3 DNA (partial): TGTGCCAGCGGTGACAGTAACTATGCT. Its protein is CASGDSNYA. The CDR3 in its entirety is CASGDSNYAEQFF.

This clone was detected only a few times. Gene labels here are mouse ones. Read data end 4 residues before the CDR3 end; the end is taken from the germline J gene. The chain is built from TRBV1 and TRBJ2-5, with TRBD2 matching 12 bases. CDR1 is NSQYPW, CDR2 LRSPGD, per germline (reference sequence). This CDR3 is built from 14 residues. This CDR3 reads CTCRGDWGEDTQYF. Partial CDR3 DNA: TGCACCTGCAGGGGGGACTGGGGGGAAGAC.

This clone was counted a few times. Gene names and germline refer to mouse. The DNA ends 4 residues before the CDR3 does, and the rest of the CDR3 is filled in from the germline J gene. V gene TRBV13-1 combines with J gene TRBJ2-7; TRBD1 matches at 9 bases. The germline CDR1 and CDR2 sequences are NSHNY and SYGAGN. The CDR3 is 15 amino acids. CDR3 residues: CASSDKGQGMDEQYF. CDR3 DNA (partial): TGTGCCAGCAGTGATAAGGGACAGGGTATGGAT.

This clone turned up a few times. This clone may be a read error of a much larger clone one base away. These gene names are mouse names. The read terminates 4 residues before the CDR3 end, so the remaining end is supplied by the germline J gene. The chain uses TRBV19 and TRBJ2-7; TRBD1 might be the D (6 bases). This CDR3 is 12 amino acids long. Germline V gives CDR1 FNHDT, CDR2 SITEND (reference sequence). The CDR3 DNA, read in part, is TGTGCCAGCAGTATGCAGGGGTAT. It encodes CASSMQGY. The complete CDR3 reads CASSMQGYEQYF.

This clone was detected only a few times. Gene names and germline refer to mouse. The CDR3 end is not reached by the read, which stops 4 residues before it; the germline J gene fills it in. V and J are TRBV1 and TRBJ2-4; D unresolved. The germline CDR1 and CDR2 sequences are NSQYPW and LRSPGD (reference sequence). V gave up 1 base and J gave up 1 base, with 9 bases separating them. The CDR3 totals 15 residues. CDR3 protein: CTCSAVVWGQNTLYF. The DNA read from the CDR3 is TGCACCTGCAGTGCAGTGGTGTGGGGTCAAAAC.

In this sample, this clone turned up a few times. Gene names refer to mouse genes. The DNA ends 3 residues before the CDR3 does, and the rest of the CDR3 is filled in from the germline J gene. The chain combines TRBV13-3 with TRBJ1-6; 10 nucleotides align to TRBD1. TRBJ1-6 is labeled an ORF, and its function is uncertain. This CDR3 is built from 16 residues. V lost 1 base, J lost 4 bases, and 2 bases stayed unmatched. Germline V CDR1 and CDR2: NNHDY, SYVADS. The DNA read from the CDR3 is TGTGCCAGCAGTGATTGGGGACAGGGGTATAATTCGCCC. Encoded protein: CASSDWGQGYNSP. The complete CDR3 reads CASSDWGQGYNSPLYF.

This clone was seen a handful of times. Gene names and germline match the mouse. The CDR3 extends 4 residues past the end of the read, so its final part is completed from the germline J gene. The chain links TRBV1 to TRBJ1-1; 10 bases line up with TRBD1. Germline-derived CDR1 and CDR2 are NSQYPW and LRSPGD (reference sequence). The CDR3 extends over 16 amino acids. After removal of 3 bases from V and 3 bases from J, the junction contained 7 bases not matched to a gene. The CDR3 protein is CTCSALRDRGHTEVFF. The sequenced CDR3 bases are TGCACCTGCAGTGCCCTCCGGGACAGGGGACACACA.

With regard to this clone: The genes and germline here are from mouse. The CDR3 bases that were read are TGTGCCAGCCACAGGGACTGGGGGTATGCT. It translates to CASHRDWGYA. In full, the CDR3 reads CASHRDWGYAEQFF. The chain links TRBV13-1 to TRBJ2-1, with 11 bases aligning to TRBD2. The read is 4 residues too short to cover the CDR3 end, so that end is filled in from the germline J gene. CDR1 and CDR2 from the germline V gene are NSHNY and SYGAGN. CDR3 length equals 14 residues. The trim removed 7 bases at V and 4 bases at J, leaving 4 bases unmatched.

This clone was counted a few times. Gene names follow the mouse nomenclature. Read coverage stops 4 residues before the CDR3 terminus; the germline J gene supplies the remainder. This rearrangement joins TRBV19 to TRBJ2-5; the D gene is possibly TRBD1 (6 bases). V gave up 6 bases and J gave up 3 bases, with 11 bases separating them. The CDR3 totals 13 residues. Germline CDR1 is FNHDT and CDR2 is SITEND (reference sequence). The DNA read from the CDR3 is TGTGCCAGCACCCGGGACAATCAAGAC. It yields the protein CASTRDNQD. The entire CDR3 protein is CASTRDNQDTQYF. Variable domain in full (rest from reference TRBV19 and TRBJ2-5): GGIITQTPKFLIGQEGQKLTLKCQQNFNHDTMYWYRQDSGKGLRLIYYSITENDLQKGDLSEGYDASREKKSSFSLTVTSAQKNEMAVFLCASTRDNQDTQYFGPGTRLLVL.

This clone was counted a few times. Gene names are the mouse ones. The CDR3 extends 4 residues past the end of the read, so its final part is completed from the germline J gene. This chain joins TRBV13-1 and TRBJ2-5, with D perhaps matching TRBD1 (7 bases). V was clipped by 3 bases and J by 2 bases, with 10 bases between them. The CDR3 runs 14 residues. In germline, CDR1 is NSHNY, CDR2 SYGAGN. The DNA read from the CDR3 is TGTGCCAGCAGTGGTCAGGGGGGCCAAGAC. Amino acids: CASSGQGGQD. The full CDR3 protein reads CASSGQGGQDTQYF.

This clone was recorded at least ten times. The gene names given are mouse names. The read stops 4 residues short of the end of the CDR3; the missing end is completed from the germline J gene. Other DNA sequences in the same sample also yield this CDR3. V and J are TRBV17 and TRBJ2-2; 7 nucleotides line up with TRBD1. CDR1 MNHDT and CDR2 YYDKIL come from the germline V gene. With V trimmed by 5 bases and J by 1 base, 1 base remained unmatched. This CDR3 comprises 14 residues. The CDR3 here is CASSRDRNTGQLYF. Partial CDR3 DNA: TGTGCTAGCAGTCGGGACAGAAACACCGGG.

This clone came up a few times. All gene names here are mouse names. The CDR3 goes on 4 residues after the read ends, and that part is filled in from the germline J gene. This sequence joins TRBV19 and TRBJ2-2; TRBD1 agrees at 7 bases. This CDR3 is built from 14 residues. J lost 0 bases, V lost 6 bases, and 2 bases had no gene match. Per germline, CDR1 FNHDT and CDR2 SITEND (reference sequence). The CDR3 sequence is CASKGQPNTGQLYF. The DNA read from the CDR3 is TGTGCCAGCAAGGGACAGCCAAACACCGGG.

The sample holds many counts of this clone. Gene names denote mouse genes. The CDR3 bases that were read are TGTGCCAGCAGTGATGACAGGTCCGGG. Its translation is CASSDDRSG. The whole CDR3 sequence is CASSDDRSGQLYF. The chain uses TRBV13-1 and TRBJ2-2; a weak D match, TRBD1 (5 bases). The read terminates 4 residues before the CDR3 end, so the remaining end is supplied by the germline J gene. This CDR3 contains 13 residues. Germline CDR1 NSHNY, CDR2 SYGAGN. The germline V and J ends were trimmed by 0 bases and 6 bases, with 6 bases remaining between them.

On this clone itself: Gene names denote mouse genes. The read terminates 4 residues before the CDR3 end, so the remaining end is supplied by the germline J gene. The chain links TRBV13-2 to TRBJ2-2; D gene ambiguous. Germline V gene data show CDR1 as NNHNN and CDR2 as SYGAGS (reference sequence). Trimming removed 7 bases at V and 1 base at J, with 8 bases between. The CDR3 totals 13 residues. Partial CDR3 DNA: TGTGCCAGCCTGACAAGAAACACCGGG. Translated: CASLTRNTG. The whole CDR3 region reads CASLTRNTGQLYF.

This clone was seen more than once but under ten times. Gene names and germline match the mouse. The read stops 4 residues short of the end of the CDR3; the missing end is completed from the germline J gene. V usage is TRBV5 and J usage is TRBJ2-7; possibly TRBD2 for D (6 bases). Germline CDR1 reads LGHNA; CDR2 reads YNLKQL (reference sequence). The V gene lost 0 bases and the J gene lost 0 bases, with 12 bases spanning the gap. CDR3 length: 16 residues. This CDR3 is CASSQEGLGSSYEQYF. The DNA read from the CDR3 is TGTGCCAGCAGCCAAGAGGGGCTGGGGAGCTCCTAT.

This clone came up a few times. Gene names refer to mouse genes. The DNA ends 4 residues before the CDR3 does, and the rest of the CDR3 is filled in from the germline J gene. Other DNA sequences in the same sample also yield this CDR3. V usage is TRBV1 and J usage is TRBJ1-2; the D gene is possibly TRBD1 (5 bases). The CDR3 runs 12 residues. Germline CDR1 reads NSQYPW; CDR2 reads LRSPGD (reference sequence). The CDR3 loop reads CTCSAAGGDYTF. The part of the CDR3 DNA that was read is TGCACCTGCAGTGCAGCGGGGGGC.